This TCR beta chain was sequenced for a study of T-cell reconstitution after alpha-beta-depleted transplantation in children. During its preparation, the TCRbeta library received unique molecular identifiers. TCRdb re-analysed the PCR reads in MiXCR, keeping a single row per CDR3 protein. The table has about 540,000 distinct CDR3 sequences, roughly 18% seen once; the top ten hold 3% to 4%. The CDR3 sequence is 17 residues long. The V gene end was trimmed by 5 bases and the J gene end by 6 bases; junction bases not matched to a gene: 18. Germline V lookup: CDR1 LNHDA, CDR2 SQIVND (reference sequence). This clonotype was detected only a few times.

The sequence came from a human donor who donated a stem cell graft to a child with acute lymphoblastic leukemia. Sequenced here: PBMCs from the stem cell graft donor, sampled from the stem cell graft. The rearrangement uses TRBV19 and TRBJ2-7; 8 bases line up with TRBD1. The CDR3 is CASSSPEPTGDEGEQYF. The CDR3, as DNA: TGTGCCAGTAGTTCGCCGGAACCGACAGGGGATGAGGGCGAGCAGTACTTC.